This T cell receptor (beta chain) was documented in a study of blood T cell repertoires in COVID-19. Study as a whole: Some COVID-19 samples were acute and others convalescent; all came from the United States, Italy and Spain. PBMCs, B-cell-depleted T cells, or T cells provided the cDNA or gDNA that made up the material.

How the authors handled the data: Nucleated cell counts were estimated from reference gene primer amplification. Sequencing was performed with immunoSEQ multiplex PCR; in TCRdb, only in-frame clones are kept and a portion is missing. V and J calls and clone size are given by that table; D and trimming were obtained from the DNA. The sample has about 67,000 clones, more than 70% seen once. The V gene end was trimmed by 5 bases and the J gene end by 4 bases; junction bases not matched to a gene: 9. Per germline, CDR1 SGHTA and CDR2 FQGNSA. CDR3 length equals 15 residues. Sequencing input: peripheral blood. The sequence was obtained from a woman aged 55-75 years with acute or convalescent COVID-19. The rearrangement uses TRBV7-2 and TRBJ2-3, with 7 bases matching TRBD2. CDR3 in amino acids: CASSIGRVGSDTQYF. CDR3 DNA sequence: TGTGCCAGCAGCATAGGGAGGGTGGGGTCAGATACGCAGTATTTT.